The source of this TCR beta chain is a study of CD4 T cells in relation to SARS-CoV-2 and coronaviruses. As for the study in general: After nine to eleven days of antigen culture, PBMC TCR beta CDR3s were sequenced. Negative control cultures got HIV-1 Nef peptides or no peptide. The study's findings and limits: No donor gave both pre-pandemic and post-infection samples. In roughly 65% of donors, memory CD4+ clonotypes crossrecognized SARS-CoV-2 and at least one common cold coronavirus spike.

Repertoires were generated with immunoSEQ multiplex PCR, while TCRdb's copy carries only in-frame clones and drops some. This table holds over 25,000 clones, roughly 72% found once. The unexposed donors gave CD4+ T cells in 2011-2018, prior to COVID-19. The cells were cultured for approximately 10 days before CD4+ T cells were isolated. The CDR3 consists of 19 residues. CDR1 SGHAT and CDR2 FQNNGV come from the germline V gene. V was shortened by 5 bases and J by 0 bases, with 25 bases between the two germline ends. Concerning this clone itself: No antigen is known for it.

This rearrangement joins TRBV11-2 to TRBJ1-1; a possible D gene is TRBD1 (5 bases). This TCR came from a human donor in good health. Sequenced sample: CD4+ T cells from PBMCs, cultured in vitro. CDR3 DNA: TGTGCCAGCAGCCCGCCAAGGGACGCTCGGGTCCGCATGAACACTGAAGCTTTCTTT. This translates into CASSPPRDARVRMNTEAFF.